A single sample gave rise to the 5 T cell receptor beta chains below, sequenced in a study of shared clonotypes between healthy human individuals. Assay used: immunoSEQ multiplex PCR; TCRdb lists only in-frame clones, some missing. This sample has 950,000 to 1,200,000 clones, with roughly 80% found just once. Sequencing input: memory CD4+ T cells from PBMCs. Subset noted: CD45RA-negative fraction. Source of these receptors: a man between 18 and 29 years old in good health. Some clones in this sample may be carry-over from other donors' samples.

The chain joins TRBV2 to TRBJ2-2; D assignment may be TRBD1 or TRBD2 (5 bases each). This CDR3 contains 17 residues. The V gene lost 6 bases and the J gene lost 2 bases, with 19 bases spanning the gap. In germline, CDR1 is SNHLY, CDR2 FYNNEI. The CDR3 spells CASRPNPGTGNTGELFF. The CDR3 DNA is TGTGCCAGCAGACCCAACCCCGGGACGGGAAACACCGGGGAGCTGTTTTTT. The whole variable domain, filled in from reference TRBV2 and TRBJ2-2, reads EPEVTQTPSHQVTQMGQEVILRCVPISNHLYFYWYRQILGQKVEFLVSFYNNEISEKSEIFDDQFSVERPDGSNFTLKIRSTKLEDSAMYFCASRPNPGTGNTGELFFGEGSRLTVL.

This chain uses TRBV2 with TRBJ2-4, with TRBD1 as a possible D gene (5 bases). Trimming stripped 2 bases from V and 7 bases from J, with 12 bases between. Germline-derived CDR1 and CDR2 are SNHLY and FYNNEI. The length of the CDR3 is 14 residues. The CDR3 loop is CASSETQGRNIQYF. The DNA of the CDR3 is TGTGCCAGCAGTGAAACGCAGGGAAGGAACATTCAGTACTTC.

The chain carries TRBV5-1 and TRBJ2-5; 10 bases are a match to TRBD1. The J call is uncertain, as TRBJ2-7 better fits the DNA end. CDR1 and CDR2 (germline): SGHRS, YFSETQ. This CDR3 is built from 14 residues. This CDR3 is CASTLTGGTYEQYF. The CDR3 coding sequence is TGCGCCAGCACCCTGACAGGGGGCACCTACGAGCAGTACTTC.

The chain has TRBV10-3 and TRBJ2-1, with D perhaps being TRBD1 or TRBD2 (5 bases each). The CDR3 length is 16 residues. Germline assignment: CDR1 ENHRY and CDR2 SYGVKD. Trimming took 0 bases from V and 4 from J, leaving 13 bases between them. CDR3 amino acids: CAISESRGATYNEQFF. For the CDR3, the DNA is TGTGCCATCAGTGAGTCGAGAGGGGCGACTTACAATGAGCAGTTCTTC.

This clone was observed a single time. V and J are TRBV6-1 and TRBJ1-3, with 7 bases matching TRBD1. The CDR3 has 16 amino acids. Looked up from germline, CDR1 is MNHNS and CDR2 is SASEGT. Germline trimming cut 4 bases from V and 8 bases from J; bases unmatched to any gene: 14. CDR3 DNA sequence: TGTGCCAGCAGTGTGCTTTACCGGGCCCAGGGGGACACCATATATTTT. Amino acids: CASSVLYRAQGDTIYF.